There are many counts of the clone carrying this T cell receptor beta chain. Individuals who donated were healthy Caucasians from Russia aged about 6 to 100. The record originates from a study of blood T cells in healthy people across ages. With 3 bases clipped from V and 4 bases from J, the junction kept 5 bases outside the gene matches. The CDR3 length is 15 residues. The V gene's germline CDR1 is SGHRS and CDR2 YFSETQ. Primers used in a second PCR of roughly 6 to 11 cycles were a sample-barcoded 5' primer and a J-beta primer mix. Each cDNA molecule, via a template-switch adaptor with 12 random nucleotides, was tagged. TCRdb re-called the 5' RACE reads through MiXCR, storing one row per CDR3 protein. The sample shows about 640,000 distinct CDR3 sequences, approximately 30% of them seen only once.

Sequencing was done on a sample of blood. This sequence was found in a woman at least 80 years old in good health. This rearrangement joins TRBV5-1 to TRBJ2-3; 10 bases are shared with TRBD1. In nucleotides, the CDR3 is TGCGCCAGCAGCTCTCCGGGACAGGGGCCAGATACGCAGTATTTT. It specifies CASSSPGQGPDTQYF.